This entry lists 16 T cell receptor beta chains sequenced from one sample in a study of T cell clusters in autoimmune cytopenias. Each sample's input was roughly 250 ng genomic DNA, roughly 40,000 genome equivalents. TRB was amplified by touch-down multiplex PCR, primer pools A and B combined. For each CDR3 protein, TCRdb gives one entry from its re-call of the multiplex PCR reads, without DNA. Its table records fewer than 4,500 distinct CDR3 sequences. The sample was also linked to a second study, of T cell repertoires in aging, cancer and after chemotherapy.

Material for sequencing was peripheral blood. These receptors originate from a human donor in good health.

This chain joins TRBV7-9 and TRBJ2-1. This CDR3 has 15 amino acids. In germline, CDR1 is SEHNR, CDR2 FQNEAQ (reference sequence). The chain's CDR3 is CASSLVQTDFNEQFF.

By frequency, this clonotype registers medium-sized. The chain has TRBV27 and TRBJ1-3; the D call of TRBD1 rests on TCRdb alone, since no DNA is present to check it. This CDR3 has 15 amino acids. CDR1 MNHEY and CDR2 SMNVEV come from the germline V gene (reference sequence). The CDR3 loop is CASSSPGNSGNTIYF.

This rearrangement joins TRBV7-9 to TRBJ2-3. The length of the CDR3 is 11 residues. Germline assignment: CDR1 SEHNR and CDR2 FQNEAQ (reference sequence). The chain's CDR3 is CASSFADTQYF.

The V call is TRBV10-3, the J call TRBJ1-2; TCRdb proposes TRBD1, but this gene call is untestable without DNA. The CDR3 is 13 residues long. CDR1 is ENHRY and CDR2 is SYGVKD in the germline V gene. The CDR3 region is CAISPTGLTGYTF.

The rearrangement links TRBV20-1 to TRBJ2-1; TCRdb's D call, TRBD2, is unchecked because there is no DNA. Per the germline V gene, CDR1 is DFQATT and CDR2 is SNEGSKA (reference sequence). The CDR3 has 16 residues. The CDR3 reads CSASGGSGKFSNEQFF.

According to its frequency, this clonotype is medium-sized. The V call is TRBV27, the J call TRBJ2-1; there is no DNA to check the TCRdb D call of TRBD1. This CDR3 has 13 amino acids. The germline CDR1 and CDR2 sequences are MNHEY and SMNVEV (reference sequence). The chain's CDR3 is CASRLQGRNEQFF.

In terms of frequency, this clonotype is hyperexpanded. The chain employs TRBV19 and TRBJ2-7. This CDR3 contains 13 residues. The germline CDR1 and CDR2 sequences are LNHDA and SQIVND (reference sequence). CDR3 amino acids: CASSPNVGYEQYF.

By frequency, this clonotype is medium-sized (0.01 to 0.1%). The chain carries TRBV6-5 and TRBJ2-5. CDR3 size: 13 residues. Germline V gene sequence: CDR1 MNHEY, CDR2 SVGAGI. The CDR3 is CASSYSNRETQYF.

The chain uses TRBV24-1 and TRBJ2-1; TCRdb proposes TRBD2, but this gene call is untestable without DNA. The germline V gene has CDR1 KGHDR and CDR2 SFDVKD. This CDR3 is 16 amino acids long. The CDR3 protein is CATSDLLAGEGSEQFF.

The CDR3 loop reads CASSLVGPGQGHNEQFF. The chain recombines TRBV7-2 with TRBJ2-1; with no DNA, the TCRdb D assignment of TRBD1 cannot be verified. The CDR3 contains 17 residues. Germline CDR1 is SGHTA and CDR2 is FQGNSA.

The V call is TRBV20-1, the J call TRBJ2-3; TCRdb indicates TRBD1, and absent DNA this call remains unverified. The CDR3 totals 17 residues. The V gene's germline CDR1 is DFQATT and CDR2 SNEGSKA (reference sequence). CDR3 sequence: CSAEGTGTTQGRDTQYF.

The gene calls are TRBV20-1 and TRBJ2-3; no DNA is available, so the TRBD2 call from TCRdb remains unchecked. Germline V lookup: CDR1 DFQATT, CDR2 SNEGSKA (reference sequence). The CDR3 extends over 14 amino acids. The CDR3 loop reads CSAPLAGGPDTQYF.

This rearrangement joins TRBV12-3 or TRBV12-4 to TRBJ2-6; the TCRdb D gene call, TRBD1, has no DNA to confirm it. CDR3 length: 15 amino acids. CDR3 region: CASSRGGPGANVLTF.

The J gene is TRBJ2-1, the V gene TRBV7-2; TCRdb outputs TRBD2, but without DNA this stays unchecked. CDR1 and CDR2 (germline): SGHTA, FQGNSA. The CDR3 is 16 residues long. CDR3 sequence reads: CASSDRTSGTHNEQFF.

This clonotype counts as medium-sized by frequency. V is TRBV4-3 and J is TRBJ2-3; absent DNA, TCRdb's TRBD1 call cannot be checked. The CDR3 has 15 amino acids. CDR1 is LGHNA, CDR2 YSLEER, per germline. CDR3 in amino acids: CASSQDRDGADTQYF.

V usage is TRBV9 and J usage is TRBJ1-6; the D call from TCRdb, TRBD1, cannot be confirmed without DNA. The CDR3 covers 18 residues. Germline V CDR1 and CDR2: SGDLS, YYNGEE. CDR3 sequence reads: CASSAPLSPTQGNSPLHF.